The T cell receptor beta chain described here comes from a study of cytomegalovirus exposure and HLA in healthy donors. General study findings and limits: It was in a later analysis that TCR association rates were seen to vary by HLA locus, highest for DRB1 and lowest for HLA-C. A few CMV-associated chains were confirmed in vitro to be specific for CMV antigens.

Trimming shortened V by 0 bases and J by 5 bases, and 12 bases separated the two germline ends. The CDR3 is 15 residues long. Germline V lookup: CDR1 SGHRS, CDR2 YFSETQ. A single count supports this clone. What it recognizes is unknown. Amplification used 60 Vbeta primers and 13 Jbeta primers. Repertoires were generated with immunoSEQ multiplex PCR, while TCRdb's copy carries only in-frame clones and drops some. The sample records about 90,000 clones, under 80% being singletons. What was sequenced was PBMCs. The TCR sequence derives from a man younger than 45 in good health and CMV-seropositive. The chain joins TRBV5-1 to TRBJ2-1; perhaps TRBD1 as D (5 bases). In DNA form, the CDR3 reads TGCGCCAGCAGCTTGGGATCATCAGGGAACAATGAGCAGTTCTTC. It is translated as CASSLGSSGNNEQFF.